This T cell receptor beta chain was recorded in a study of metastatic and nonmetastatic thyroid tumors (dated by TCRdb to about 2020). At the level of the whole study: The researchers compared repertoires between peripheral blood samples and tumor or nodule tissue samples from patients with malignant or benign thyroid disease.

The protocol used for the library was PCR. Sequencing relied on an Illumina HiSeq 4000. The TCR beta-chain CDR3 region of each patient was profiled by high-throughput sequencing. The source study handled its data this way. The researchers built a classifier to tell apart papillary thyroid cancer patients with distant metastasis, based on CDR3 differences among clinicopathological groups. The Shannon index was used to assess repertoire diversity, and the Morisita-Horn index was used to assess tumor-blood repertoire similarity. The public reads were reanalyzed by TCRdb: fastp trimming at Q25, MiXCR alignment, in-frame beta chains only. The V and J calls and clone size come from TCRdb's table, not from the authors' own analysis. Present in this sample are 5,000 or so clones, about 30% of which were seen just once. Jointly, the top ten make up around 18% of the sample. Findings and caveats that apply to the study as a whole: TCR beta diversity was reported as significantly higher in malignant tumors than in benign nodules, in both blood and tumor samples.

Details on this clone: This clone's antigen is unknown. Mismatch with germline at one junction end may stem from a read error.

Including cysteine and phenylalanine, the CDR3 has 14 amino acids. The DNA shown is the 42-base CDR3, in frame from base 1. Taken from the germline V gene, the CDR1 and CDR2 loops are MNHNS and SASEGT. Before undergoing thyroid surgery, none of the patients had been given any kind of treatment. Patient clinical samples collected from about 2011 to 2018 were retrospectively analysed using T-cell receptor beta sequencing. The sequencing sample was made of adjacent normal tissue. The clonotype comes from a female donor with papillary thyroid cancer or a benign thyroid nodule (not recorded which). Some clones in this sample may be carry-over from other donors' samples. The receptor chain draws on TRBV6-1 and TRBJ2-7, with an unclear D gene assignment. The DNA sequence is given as TGTGCCAGGAGTCCGGGTCTTGCAGCCTACGAGCACTACTTC. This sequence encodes CARSPGLAAYEHYF.